This entry describes one TCR beta chain. The sample is drawn from a study of T cell changes during pregnancy in multiple sclerosis. Sequencing was performed with immunoSEQ multiplex PCR; in TCRdb, only in-frame clones are kept and a portion is missing. The table lists about 22,000 clones, about 90% of them singletons. With V trimmed by 0 bases and J by 3 bases, 3 bases remained unmatched. Germline V gene data show CDR1 as SGHNT and CDR2 as YYREEE (reference sequence). The CDR3 consists of 16 residues. The V and J genes are TRBV5-4 and TRBJ2-1, with 10 bases aligning to TRBD2. This TCR was recovered from a female donor with multiple sclerosis, enrolled in a pregnancy study. Specimen: CD8+ T cells from peripheral blood mononuclear cells, collected after pregnancy. The CDR3: CASSLVGLARYNEQFF. CDR3 DNA: TGTGCCAGCAGCTTGGTGGGACTAGCGCGCTACAATGAGCAGTTCTTC.